One sample yielded the 15 T cell receptor beta chains listed below, sequenced in a study of blood T cell repertoires in COVID-19. Clones were sequenced by immunoSEQ multiplex PCR, and TCRdb holds only the in-frame ones, with some missing. The sample contains 200,000 or so clones, 80% to 90% of which appear only once. The source material was peripheral blood. Every receptor here comes from a human donor with active or convalescent COVID-19. The donor label of this sample is uncertain.

The rearrangement uses TRBV11-3 and TRBJ2-1, with 7 positions matching TRBD2. The CDR3 is 15 residues long. V trimming: 5 bases; J trimming: 0 bases; junction bases outside the gene matches: 4. From germline, CDR1 is SGHNT and CDR2 YENEEA. Here the CDR3 reads CASSALAGSYNEQFF. In DNA form, the CDR3 reads TGTGCCAGCAGCGCATTAGCGGGCTCCTACAATGAGCAGTTCTTC. The whole variable domain, remainder taken from reference TRBV11-3 and TRBJ2-1, is EAGVVQSPRYKIIEKKQPVAFWCNPISGHNTLYWYLQNLGQGPELLIRYENEEAVDDSQLPKDRFSAERLKGVDSTLKIQPAELGDSAVYLCASSALAGSYNEQFFGPGTRLTVL.

V gene TRBV5-1 combines with J gene TRBJ1-2, with 11 bases aligning to TRBD1. CDR1 SGHRS and CDR2 YFSETQ come from the germline V gene. This CDR3 is built from 15 residues. With V trimmed by 4 bases and J by 4 bases, 6 bases remained unmatched. The CDR3 DNA reads TGCGCCAGCAGCGACCGGGACAGGGGGACCTATGGCTACACCTTC. Translated, it gives CASSDRDRGTYGYTF.

This chain links TRBV6-2 or TRBV6-3 with TRBJ2-7; 7 bases are shared with TRBD1. V was clipped by 0 bases and J by 2 bases; unmatched bases: 13. The CDR3 sequence is 18 residues long. The germline V gene encodes CDR1 MNHEY and CDR2 SVGEGT. In DNA form, the CDR3 reads TGTGCCAGCAGTTACTCCTACTTTACAGGGGCCGCACCCTACGAGCAGTACTTC. Encoded protein: CASSYSYFTGAAPYEQYF.

The chain carries TRBV12-5 and TRBJ1-1, with 7 bases aligning to TRBD1. Germline values: CDR1 LGHNT, CDR2 FRNRAP. The ends lost 1 base at V and 12 bases at J; junction bases unmatched: 11. The CDR3 extends over 14 amino acids. CDR3: CASGLGEDRQESFF. CDR3 nucleotide sequence: TGTGCTAGTGGTTTGGGGGAGGACAGGCAAGAGTCTTTCTTT.

The chain employs TRBV9 and TRBJ2-1; 11 bases fit TRBD2. The CDR3 is 16 residues long. Germline CDR1 reads SGDLS; CDR2 reads YYNGEE. V gave up 7 bases and J gave up 0 bases; unmatched junction bases: 6. The CDR3 DNA reads TGTGCCAGCGGCTTAGCGGGAGGGTTCTCCTACAATGAGCAGTTCTTC. Its protein is CASGLAGGFSYNEQFF.

The chain recombines TRBV30 with TRBJ1-5, with TRBD1 identical over 9 bases. The CDR3 has 15 amino acids. The trim removed 3 bases at V and 3 bases at J, leaving 6 bases unmatched. The V gene's germline CDR1 is GTSNPN and CDR2 SVGIG (reference sequence). This chain's CDR3 is CAWSNRGRVNQPQHF. The CDR3 region has the DNA TGTGCCTGGAGCAACAGGGGGCGGGTCAATCAGCCCCAGCATTTT. The whole variable domain, remainder taken from reference TRBV30 and TRBJ1-5, is SQTIHQWPATLVQPVGSPLSLECTVEGTSNPNLYWYRQAAGRGLQLLFYSVGIGQISSEVPQNLSASRPQDRQFILSSKKLLLSDSGFYLCAWSNRGRVNQPQHFGDGTRLSIL.

The chain is built from TRBV29-1 and TRBJ2-1; 8 nucleotides agree with TRBD1. With V trimmed by 4 bases and J by 8 bases, 4 bases remained unmatched. The CDR3 totals 12 residues. In germline, CDR1 is SQVTM, CDR2 ANQGSEA. As DNA, the CDR3 is TGCAGCGTTGTAGGACAGGGTTATGAGCAGTTCTTC. Translated: CSVVGQGYEQFF.

This clone showed up just once. This chain links TRBV6-4 with TRBJ2-1, with 13 bases that match TRBD2. CDR1 is MRHNA and CDR2 is SNTAGT in the germline V gene. This CDR3 contains 15 residues. V trimming: 6 bases; J trimming: 8 bases; junction bases outside the gene matches: 7. CDR3 nucleotides: TGTGCCAGCAGAAGGACTAGCGGGAGTTTCTATGAGCAGTTCTTC. Its translation is CASRRTSGSFYEQFF.

The genes are TRBV19 and TRBJ2-1, with 8 bases that match TRBD2. V gave up 4 bases and J gave up 0 bases; unmatched junction bases: 8. The CDR3 loop spans 17 amino acids. Per the germline V gene, CDR1 is LNHDA and CDR2 is SQIVND (reference sequence). CDR3 DNA: TGTGCCAGTAGTACTCAAATTAGCGGGGTCTCCTACAATGAGCAGTTCTTC. It specifies CASSTQISGVSYNEQFF.

The chain links TRBV10-1 to TRBJ2-1; the D gene is possibly TRBD2 (6 bases). Per germline, CDR1 WNHNN and CDR2 SYGVQD (reference sequence). V shed 2 bases and J shed 7 bases, with 15 bases lying between them. This CDR3 has 15 residues. CDR3 residues: CASSENVGGANEQFF. The DNA of the CDR3 is TGCGCCAGCAGTGAGAATGTTGGCGGGGCGAATGAGCAGTTCTTC.

This clone showed up just a few times. The chain joins TRBV28 to TRBJ2-7; D possibly corresponds to TRBD2 (5 bases). The V end lost 6 bases, the J end lost 7 bases, and 10 bases lay between the germline ends. This CDR3 comprises 11 residues. Germline V CDR1 and CDR2: MDHEN, SYDVKM. The CDR3: CASSAREEQYF. As DNA, the CDR3 is TGTGCCAGCAGCGCGAGGGAAGAGCAGTACTTC.

The genes are TRBV11-2 and TRBJ1-1, with 9 bases matching TRBD1. V lost 1 base, J lost 1 base, and 1 base stayed unmatched. The CDR3 has 15 residues. The V gene's germline CDR1 is SGHAT and CDR2 FQNNGV. This CDR3 reads CASSLVTGGNTEAFF. The CDR3 coding sequence is TGTGCCAGCAGCTTAGTGACAGGGGGGAACACTGAAGCTTTCTTT.

CDR3 coding DNA: TGTGCCAGCAGTTCCCACAGGGTTGTCTATGGCTACACCTTC. Its translation: CASSSHRVVYGYTF. The chain carries TRBV6-5 and TRBJ1-2; tentative D call: TRBD1 (6 bases). Germline loops: CDR1 MNHEY, CDR2 SVGAGI. The CDR3 length is 14 residues. Deletions cut 4 bases from V and 4 bases from J, with 13 bases between.

This chain connects TRBV18 to TRBJ2-7; 10 bases agree with TRBD1. This CDR3 spans 14 amino acids. Unmatched junction bases numbered 3, after V lost 0 bases and J lost 7 bases. Germline CDR1 reads KGHSH; CDR2 reads LQKENI. CDR3 region: CASSPPGTGDEQYF. CDR3 sequence (DNA): TGTGCCAGCTCACCACCGGGGACAGGGGATGAGCAGTACTTC.

The J gene is TRBJ1-4, the V gene TRBV28; D not certain. CDR3 length: 15 amino acids. Germline CDR1 and CDR2: MDHEN and SYDVKM. Trimming took off 4 bases at V and 6 bases at J, with 15 bases between the two ends. The CDR3 here is CASSYQVRFHEKLFF. The CDR3 DNA follows: TGTGCCAGCAGTTATCAGGTCAGGTTCCATGAAAAACTGTTTTTT. Together with reference TRBV28 and TRBJ1-4, the CDR3 gives the full variable domain: DVKVTQSSRYLVKRTGEKVFLECVQDMDHENMFWYRQDPGLGLRLIYFSYDVKMKEKGDIPEGYSVSREKKERFSLILESASTNQTSMYLCASSYQVRFHEKLFFGSGTQLSVL.